The 20 T cell receptor beta chains reported below all come from one sample, sequenced in a study of blood T cell repertoires in COVID-19. The method was immunoSEQ multiplex PCR; TCRdb's version includes in-frame clones alone and lacks a portion of them. This table holds roughly 130,000 clones, roughly 90% found once. The source material was peripheral blood. The receptors here all came from a man in his 60s with COVID-19, enrolled during active disease.

V is TRBV6-6 and J is TRBJ2-3; TRBD1 matches at 10 bases. Germline V gene data show CDR1 as MNHNY and CDR2 as SVGAGI (reference sequence). The CDR3 is made up of 15 amino acids. Trimming at V came to 6 bases and at J to 4 bases, leaving 7 bases not matched to a gene. Here the CDR3 reads CASRPDRGPADTQYF. The CDR3 nucleotides read TGTGCCAGCAGACCAGACAGGGGGCCTGCAGATACGCAGTATTTT.

The chain combines TRBV25-1 with TRBJ2-7; D is possibly TRBD1 (6 bases). Germline CDR1 and CDR2: MGHDK and SYGVNS. V was pared by 3 bases and J by 0 bases, with 9 bases between. CDR3 length: 14 residues. The CDR3 DNA sequence: TGTGCCAGCAGTGATCCGACAGGCTCCTACGAGCAGTACTTC. Its protein is CASSDPTGSYEQYF.

The chain is built from TRBV3-1 (or the pseudogene TRBV3-2) and TRBJ2-3; weak D call: TRBD1 (5 bases). Per the germline V gene, CDR1 is LGHDT and CDR2 is YNNKEL (reference sequence). V lost 4 bases, J lost 5 bases, and 22 bases lay in between. The CDR3 has 17 residues. CDR3 nucleotides: TGTGCCAGCAGCCCCCCCGGTCGTGGGGCCTCCGGAGATACGCAGTATTTT. Its protein product is CASSPPGRGASGDTQYF.

The chain recombines TRBV10-1 with TRBJ1-1, with D tentatively TRBD1 (6 bases). Germline CDR1 is WNHNN and CDR2 is SYGVQD (reference sequence). Trimming stripped 6 bases from V and 5 bases from J, with 16 bases between. The CDR3 loop spans 14 amino acids. The CDR3 sequence: CASSDNTGTTEAFF. DNA for the CDR3: TGCGCCAGCAGCGATAATACAGGGACAACTGAAGCTTTCTTT.

The genes are TRBV27 and TRBJ1-1; weak D call: TRBD1 (6 bases). Between the trimmed V and J ends, which lost 8 bases and 5 bases, there was a span of 15 bases. There are 13 residues in the CDR3. From germline, CDR1 is MNHEY and CDR2 SMNVEV (reference sequence). CDR3 residues: CASRWEGETEAFF. CDR3 DNA sequence: TGTGCCAGCCGGTGGGAGGGGGAAACTGAAGCTTTCTTT.

The chain carries TRBV5-5 and TRBJ2-7; TRBD2 agrees at 8 bases. V shed 0 bases, J shed 7 bases, and the junction held 12 bases outside the gene matches. The length of the CDR3 is 16 residues. The germline V gene has CDR1 SGHKS and CDR2 YYEKEE (reference sequence). The chain's CDR3 is CASSLEFLAGGLEQYF. CDR3 DNA: TGTGCCAGCAGCTTGGAGTTCCTAGCGGGCGGGCTGGAGCAGTACTTC.

This clone was recorded a few times. V and J are TRBV7-2 and TRBJ2-1, with 7 bases identical to TRBD2. Per germline, CDR1 SGHTA and CDR2 FQGNSA. The V gene end was trimmed by 5 bases and the J gene end by 3 bases; junction bases not matched to a gene: 7. The CDR3 totals 15 residues. CDR3 region: CASSPPRGSYNEQFF. CDR3 coding DNA: TGTGCCAGCAGCCCCCCGCGGGGGAGCTACAATGAGCAGTTCTTC. The entire variable domain, with the rest obtained from reference TRBV7-2 and TRBJ2-1, is as follows: GAGVSQSPSNKVTEKGKDVELRCDPISGHTALYWYRQSLGQGLEFLIYFQGNSAPDKSGLPSDRFSAERTGGSVSTLTIQRTQQEDSAVYLCASSPPRGSYNEQFFGPGTRLTVL.

A single count supports this clone. V and J are TRBV7-2 and TRBJ1-5; D may be TRBD1 (6 bases). CDR1 is SGHTA, CDR2 FQGNSA, per germline. The germline V and J ends were trimmed by 1 base and 5 bases, with 12 bases remaining between them. The CDR3 has 15 residues. The CDR3 DNA is TGTGCCAGCAGCTTAGAAGAGGACAGCTATCAGCCCCAGCATTTT. The encoded protein is CASSLEEDSYQPQHF.

In its sample, this clone was seen once. The chain combines TRBV18 with TRBJ2-7; no definite D call. Germline lookup yields CDR1 KGHSH and CDR2 LQKENI. This CDR3 is 12 amino acids long. V lost 3 bases to trimming and J lost 1 base, with 4 bases between them. Here the CDR3 DNA reads TGTGCCAGCTCACCCCCTTCCTACGAGCAGTACTTC. Its translation: CASSPPSYEQYF.

This clone is a singleton in its sample. The chain has TRBV4-1 and TRBJ2-1; D is unclear. The CDR3 sequence is 12 residues long. Germline CDR1 and CDR2: MGHRA and YSYEKL. The V gene lost 3 bases and the J gene lost 10 bases, with 10 bases spanning the gap. CDR3 DNA: TGCGCCAGCAGCCACCCACGTAGAGAGCAGTTCTTC. Translating gives CASSHPRREQFF.

This clone was observed once. CDR3 nucleotides: TGTGCCAGCAGTTCCGACGGGAGGAGTCAATACAATGAGCAGTTCTTC. Protein product: CASSSDGRSQYNEQFF. The chain couples TRBV6-8 to TRBJ2-1; 7 positions match TRBD2. The V gene's germline CDR1 is MNHGY and CDR2 SAAAGT. This CDR3 contains 16 residues. V was clipped by 4 bases and J by 4 bases; unmatched bases: 10.

The chain's CDR3 is CASSLDLAGDYNEQFF. The CDR3, as DNA: TGTGCCAGCAGCTTAGACCTAGCGGGAGACTACAATGAGCAGTTCTTC. The chain recombines TRBV7-2 with TRBJ2-1; 10 bases map to TRBD2. The V and J ends lost 1 base and 3 bases, in that order; junction bases with no gene match: 3. The CDR3 length is 16 residues. Per germline, CDR1 SGHTA and CDR2 FQGNSA. The variable domain in full, completed from reference TRBV7-2 and TRBJ2-1, reads GAGVSQSPSNKVTEKGKDVELRCDPISGHTALYWYRQSLGQGLEFLIYFQGNSAPDKSGLPSDRFSAERTGGSVSTLTIQRTQQEDSAVYLCASSLDLAGDYNEQFFGPGTRLTVL.

The V and J genes are TRBV18 and TRBJ1-2; the D gene is possibly TRBD1 (5 bases). Germline CDR1 KGHSH, CDR2 LQKENI. Trimming cost V 3 bases and J 14 bases, with 16 bases left between them. The length of the CDR3 is 12 residues. The DNA of the CDR3 is TGTGCCAGCTCACCCTCGAACAGGCAAATGACCTTC. Encoded protein: CASSPSNRQMTF.

The chain joins TRBV11-1 to TRBJ2-1, with TRBD2 matching over 10 bases. Germline lookup yields CDR1 SGHAT and CDR2 FQDESV (reference sequence). The length of the CDR3 is 15 residues. V was pared by 5 bases and J by 4 bases, with 5 bases of the junction left unmatched. CDR3 DNA: TGTGCCAGCAGCACGACTAGCGGGCCGTACAATGAGCAGTTCTTC. It translates to CASSTTSGPYNEQFF.

CDR3 bases: TGTGCCAGCAGTCCGACGACAGGGGGCATCAATCAGCCCCAGCATTTT. Translating it yields CASSPTTGGINQPQHF. The chain is built from TRBV28 and TRBJ1-5, with TRBD1 matching 10 bases. CDR1 MDHEN and CDR2 SYDVKM come from the germline V gene. This CDR3 region has 16 residues. V lost 5 bases to trimming and J lost 3 bases; unmatched junction nucleotides: 7.

This clone is a singleton in its sample. The chain links TRBV12-3 or TRBV12-4 to TRBJ1-2; 8 bases are shared with TRBD1. This CDR3 has 13 amino acids. With V trimmed by 3 bases and J by 8 bases, 5 bases remained unmatched. CDR3 in DNA: TGTGCCAGCAGTTTGAACAGGGGGAACGGCTACACCTTC. It yields the protein CASSLNRGNGYTF.

The CDR3 sequence is CASSFLAGAPDTQYF. CDR3 sequence (DNA): TGTGCCAGCAGTTTTCTAGCGGGAGCCCCAGATACGCAGTATTTT. This rearrangement joins TRBV27 to TRBJ2-3, with 10 bases lining up with TRBD2. Germline CDR1 MNHEY, CDR2 SMNVEV (reference sequence). V trimming: 3 bases; J trimming: 4 bases; junction bases outside the gene matches: 4. CDR3 length: 15 amino acids.

V gene TRBV28 combines with J gene TRBJ1-4; TRBD1 aligns across 9 bases. The germline gives CDR1 MDHEN, CDR2 SYDVKM. There are 16 residues in the CDR3. The trim removed 5 bases at V and 0 bases at J, leaving 4 bases unmatched. The CDR3 is CASSPRQGATNEKLFF. In DNA, the CDR3 is TGTGCCAGCAGTCCACGACAGGGGGCAACTAATGAAAAACTGTTTTTT.

The rearrangement joins TRBV5-4 to TRBJ2-7; D possibly corresponds to TRBD2 (6 bases). Germline V gives CDR1 SGHNT, CDR2 YYREEE (reference sequence). The CDR3 loop spans 15 amino acids. Between the trimmed V and J ends, which lost 5 bases and 1 base, there was a span of 16 bases. Here the CDR3 DNA reads TGTGCCAGCAGTTTGCCGGGGGACCTTTCCTACGAGCAGTACTTC. As protein: CASSLPGDLSYEQYF.

V and J are TRBV30 and TRBJ2-7; TRBD2 matches 10 bases. Losses at the gene ends were 4 bases for V and 6 bases for J; bases not matched to a gene: 9. This CDR3 is built from 14 residues. Germline lookup yields CDR1 GTSNPN and CDR2 SVGIG (reference sequence). CDR3 amino acids: CAWNLGLARAEQYF. CDR3 DNA: TGTGCCTGGAATCTGGGACTAGCGCGAGCCGAGCAGTACTTC.